One sample yielded the 14 T cell receptor beta chains listed below, sequenced in a study of T cells in Graves' hyperthyroidism and ophthalmopathy (dated by TCRdb to the late 2010s). Library creation used multiplex PCR. Sequenced using an Illumina HiSeq 2000. TCR beta CDR3 regions were amplified from RNA transcripts. For the first round of RT-PCR on the TCR CDR3, the HTBI primer set was used together with the Qiagen OneStep RT-PCR kit. TCRdb trimmed the raw reads at Q25, called clones with MiXCR and kept productive beta chains. Rows are unified per CDR3 protein, each entry keeping the most common DNA and genes. A total of hundreds of thousands of distinct CDR3 sequences appear in this sample, 20% of them only once. 47% of the sample lies in the top ten. The sequencing input was blood. The receptors originated from a man between 35 and 55 years old with Graves' ophthalmopathy.

The rearrangement uses TRBV14 and TRBJ1-1; unclear D gene. Germline loops: CDR1 SGHDN, CDR2 FVKESK. Between the trimmed V and J ends, which lost 1 base and 3 bases, there was a span of 12 bases. The CDR3 extends over 15 amino acids. CDR3 nucleotides: TGTGCCAGCAGCCAAGGGAGGGTGTTGTACACTGAAGCTTTCTTT. Translating gives CASSQGRVLYTEAFF.

The chain uses TRBV7-9 and TRBJ1-1, with TRBD1 matching 7 bases. The V segment lost 4 bases and the J segment 3 bases; nucleotides outside the gene matches: 5. The CDR3 covers 14 residues. Per the germline V gene, CDR1 is SEHNR and CDR2 is FQNEAQ (reference sequence). CDR3 protein: CASSSPRGYTEAFF. In DNA, the CDR3 is TGTGCCAGCAGCTCACCCAGGGGGTACACTGAAGCTTTCTTT.

Many counts were recorded for this clonotype. V is TRBV5-1 and J is TRBJ2-1; possibly TRBD1 or TRBD2 for D (6 bases each). The V end lost 0 bases, the J end lost 5 bases, and 12 bases lay between the germline ends. There are 15 residues in the CDR3. Germline assignment: CDR1 SGHRS and CDR2 YFSETQ. The CDR3 DNA sequence: TGCGCCAGCAGCTTGGTGGGGGGCGGGAACAATGAGCAGTTCTTC. This encodes CASSLVGGGNNEQFF.

This clonotype was detected many times. The chain recombines TRBV6-2 or TRBV6-3 with TRBJ2-1; D tentatively reads TRBD1 or TRBD2 (6 bases each). Germline V CDR1 and CDR2: MNHEY, SVGEGT. Trimming cost V 4 bases and J 6 bases, with 13 bases left between them. This CDR3 contains 14 residues. Written as DNA, the CDR3 is TGTGCCAGCAGTTCCCGGGGGCGGCGCAATGAGCAGTTCTTC. Protein sequence: CASSSRGRRNEQFF.

The table lists this clonotype with many counts. J is TRBJ2-5 and V is TRBV7-9; 7 bases are shared with TRBD1. This CDR3 comprises 14 residues. CDR1 is SEHNR and CDR2 is FQNEAQ in the germline V gene (reference sequence). Germline trimming cut 6 bases from V and 2 bases from J; bases unmatched to any gene: 6. The CDR3 region has the DNA TGTGCCAGCAGGCAGGACAGGTCACAAGAGACCCAGTACTTC. Protein: CASRQDRSQETQYF.

J is TRBJ1-5 and V is TRBV27; 9 positions match TRBD1. This CDR3 is 15 amino acids long. Germline CDR1 MNHEY, CDR2 SMNVEV (reference sequence). Trimming removed 6 bases from V and 6 bases from J; junction bases left unmatched: 9. The CDR3: CASSRGQGIGQPQHF. The CDR3 DNA sequence: TGTGCCAGCAGCCGGGGACAGGGAATAGGTCAGCCCCAGCATTTT.

There are many counts of this clonotype. The V call is TRBV5-1, the J call TRBJ1-1; D is undetermined. This CDR3 comprises 15 residues. Germline V CDR1 and CDR2: SGHRS, YFSETQ. Trimming shortened V by 4 bases and J by 1 base, and 14 bases separated the two germline ends. In DNA form, the CDR3 reads TGCGCCAGCAGCCCCCAGCCGGGCTCGAACACTGAAGCTTTCTTT. Protein product: CASSPQPGSNTEAFF.

This clonotype has a count of ten or more. The V and J genes are TRBV9 and TRBJ2-3; D possibly matches TRBD1 or TRBD2 (6 bases each). The length of the CDR3 is 15 residues. CDR1 SGDLS and CDR2 YYNGEE come from the germline V gene. V was trimmed by 4 bases and J by 2 bases, leaving 14 bases between them. The CDR3 DNA reads TGTGCCAGCAGCTCGACTTCGGGGGCCACAGATACGCAGTATTTT. Its protein product is CASSSTSGATDTQYF.

The V gene is TRBV6-2 or TRBV6-3, the J gene TRBJ2-7; D possibly corresponds to TRBD2 (6 bases). The V end was cut by 7 bases, the J end by 5 bases, with 21 bases between. The CDR3 runs to 15 residues. CDR1 is MNHEY and CDR2 is SVGEGT in the germline V gene. The DNA of the CDR3 is TGTGCCAGCACGATAGGAGGGCTAACGGACGACGAGCAGTACTTC. This codes for CASTIGGLTDDEQYF.

This clonotype was counted a few times. The V call is TRBV5-6, the J call TRBJ1-2; 9 bases are a match to TRBD1. This CDR3 has 16 residues. Per germline, CDR1 SGHDT and CDR2 YYEEEE. The V segment lost 4 bases and the J segment 2 bases; nucleotides outside the gene matches: 9. The CDR3 spells CASSRDRVITNYGYTF. CDR3 nucleotides: TGTGCCAGCAGCCGGGACAGGGTTATTACGAACTATGGCTACACCTTC.

The J gene is TRBJ2-1, the V gene TRBV6-6; no reliable D call. This CDR3 is built from 14 residues. Germline V gene lookup returns CDR1 MNHNY and CDR2 SVGAGI (reference sequence). Trimming took off 0 bases at V and 6 bases at J, with 9 bases between the two ends. CDR3 DNA sequence: TGTGCCAGCAGTTACTCGTTCCAAGGCAATGAGCAGTTCTTC. It specifies CASSYSFQGNEQFF.

This clonotype occurred many times. The rearrangement links TRBV2 to TRBJ1-1; D may be TRBD1 (5 bases). Trimming cost V 8 bases and J 1 base, with 11 bases left between them. This CDR3 is 13 amino acids long. From germline, CDR1 is SNHLY and CDR2 FYNNEI. CDR3: CASSGTRNTEAFF. Written as DNA, the CDR3 is TGTGCCAGCTCCGGGACCCGGAACACTGAAGCTTTCTTT.

This clonotype was observed many times. DNA of the CDR3: TGTGCCAGCTCACTCCCGAATTCACCCCTCCACTTT. Translated: CASSLPNSPLHF. The J gene is TRBJ1-6, the V gene TRBV18, with D unresolved. Between the trimmed V and J ends, which lost 4 bases and 7 bases, there was a span of 5 bases. Germline V gene sequence: CDR1 KGHSH, CDR2 LQKENI. CDR3 length: 12 residues.

The V call is TRBV4-2, the J call TRBJ1-4, with TRBD1 matching 7 bases. V was pared by 1 base and J by 1 base, with 0 bases of the junction left unmatched. Germline assignment: CDR1 LGHNA and CDR2 YNFKEQ. The CDR3 runs 15 residues. The CDR3 loop is CASSQGQGTNEKLFF. The CDR3 nucleotides read TGTGCCAGCAGCCAAGGACAGGGAACTAATGAAAAACTGTTTTTT.